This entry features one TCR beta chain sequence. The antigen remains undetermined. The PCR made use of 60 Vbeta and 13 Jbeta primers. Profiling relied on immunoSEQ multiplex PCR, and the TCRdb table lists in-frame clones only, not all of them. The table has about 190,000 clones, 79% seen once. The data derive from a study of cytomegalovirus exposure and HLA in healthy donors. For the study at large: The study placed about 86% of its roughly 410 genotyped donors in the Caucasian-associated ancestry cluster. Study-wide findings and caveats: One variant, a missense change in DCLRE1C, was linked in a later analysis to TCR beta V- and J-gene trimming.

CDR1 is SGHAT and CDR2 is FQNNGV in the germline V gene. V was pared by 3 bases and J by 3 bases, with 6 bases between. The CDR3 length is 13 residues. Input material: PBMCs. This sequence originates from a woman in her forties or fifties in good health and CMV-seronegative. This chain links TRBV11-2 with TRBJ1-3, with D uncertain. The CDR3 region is CASSFGLGNTIYF. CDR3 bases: TGTGCCAGCAGCTTTGGGCTTGGAAACACCATATATTTT.